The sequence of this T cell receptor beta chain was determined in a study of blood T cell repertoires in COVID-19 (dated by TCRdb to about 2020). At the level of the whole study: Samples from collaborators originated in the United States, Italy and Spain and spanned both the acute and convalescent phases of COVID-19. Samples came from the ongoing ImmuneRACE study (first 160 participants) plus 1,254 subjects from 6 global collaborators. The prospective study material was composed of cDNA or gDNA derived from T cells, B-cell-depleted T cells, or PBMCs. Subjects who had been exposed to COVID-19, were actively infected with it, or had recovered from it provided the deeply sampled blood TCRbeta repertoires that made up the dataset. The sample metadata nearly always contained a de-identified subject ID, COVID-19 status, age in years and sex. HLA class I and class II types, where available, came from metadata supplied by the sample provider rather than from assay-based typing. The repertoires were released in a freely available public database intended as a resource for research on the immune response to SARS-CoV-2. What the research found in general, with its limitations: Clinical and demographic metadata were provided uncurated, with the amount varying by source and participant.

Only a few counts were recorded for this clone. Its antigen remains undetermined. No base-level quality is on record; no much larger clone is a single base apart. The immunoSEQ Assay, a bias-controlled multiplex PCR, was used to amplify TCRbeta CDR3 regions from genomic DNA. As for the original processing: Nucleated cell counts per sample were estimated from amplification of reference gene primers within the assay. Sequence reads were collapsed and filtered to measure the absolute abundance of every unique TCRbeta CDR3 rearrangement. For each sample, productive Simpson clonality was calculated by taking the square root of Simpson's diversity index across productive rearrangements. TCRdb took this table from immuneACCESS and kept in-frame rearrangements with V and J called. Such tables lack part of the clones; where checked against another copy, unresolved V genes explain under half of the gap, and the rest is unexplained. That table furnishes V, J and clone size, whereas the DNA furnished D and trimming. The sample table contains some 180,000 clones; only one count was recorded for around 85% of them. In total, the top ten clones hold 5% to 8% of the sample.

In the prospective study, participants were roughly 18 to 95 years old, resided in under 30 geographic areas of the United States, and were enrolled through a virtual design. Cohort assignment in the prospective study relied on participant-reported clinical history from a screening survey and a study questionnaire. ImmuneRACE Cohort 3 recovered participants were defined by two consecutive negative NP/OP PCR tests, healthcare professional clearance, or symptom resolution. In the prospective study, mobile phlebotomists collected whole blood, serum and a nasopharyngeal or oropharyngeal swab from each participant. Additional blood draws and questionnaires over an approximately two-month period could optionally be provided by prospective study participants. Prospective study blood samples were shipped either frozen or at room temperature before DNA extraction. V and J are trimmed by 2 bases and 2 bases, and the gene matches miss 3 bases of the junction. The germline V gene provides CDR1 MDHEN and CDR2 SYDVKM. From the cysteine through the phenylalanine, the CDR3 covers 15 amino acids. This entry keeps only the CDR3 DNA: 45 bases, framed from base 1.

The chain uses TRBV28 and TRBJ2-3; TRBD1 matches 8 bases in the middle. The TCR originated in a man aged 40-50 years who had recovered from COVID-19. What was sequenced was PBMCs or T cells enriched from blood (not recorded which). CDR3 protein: CASSLGQGATDTQYF. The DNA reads TGTGCCAGCAGTTTAGGGCAGGGGGCCACAGATACGCAGTATTTT.